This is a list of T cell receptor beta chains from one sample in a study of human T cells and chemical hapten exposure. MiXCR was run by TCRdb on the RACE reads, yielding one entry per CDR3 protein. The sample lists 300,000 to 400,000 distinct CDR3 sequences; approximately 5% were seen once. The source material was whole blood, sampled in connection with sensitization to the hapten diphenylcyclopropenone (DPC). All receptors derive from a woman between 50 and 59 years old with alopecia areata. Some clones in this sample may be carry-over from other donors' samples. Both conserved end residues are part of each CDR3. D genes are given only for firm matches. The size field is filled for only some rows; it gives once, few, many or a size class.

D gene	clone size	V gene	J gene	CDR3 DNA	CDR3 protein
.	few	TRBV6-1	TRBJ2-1	TGTGCCAGCAGTGAAGCGCTGGGCGGGCCTCCCTACAATGAGCAGTTCTTC	CASSEALGGPPYNEQFF
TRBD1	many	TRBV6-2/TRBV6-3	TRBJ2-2	TGTGCCAGCAGCCCGGACAGGGATGGGGAGCTGTTTTTT	CASSPDRDGELFF
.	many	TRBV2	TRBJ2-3	TGTGCCAGCAGTGAGAGTCTTCCTACGCAGTATTTT	CASSESLPTQYF
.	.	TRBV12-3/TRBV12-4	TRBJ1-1	TGTGCCAGCGGAGGGGCTTCGAACACTGAAGCTTTCTTT	CASGGASNTEAFF
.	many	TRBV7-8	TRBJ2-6	TGTGCCAGCACCGAATCCCAGTCTGGGGCCAACGTCCTGACTTTC	CASTESQSGANVLTF
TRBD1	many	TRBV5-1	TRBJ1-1	TGCGCCAGCAGCTCATACGTAACAGGGGGAGAAACTGAAGCTTTCTTT	CASSSYVTGGETEAFF
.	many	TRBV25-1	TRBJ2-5	TGTGCCAGCAGTGAATACGGCGGGCCCGGCCAAGAGACCCAGTACTTC	CASSEYGGPGQETQYF
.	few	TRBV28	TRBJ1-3	TGTGCCAGCAGTTTCCCCGCTGGACAGATCTCTGGAAACACCATATATTTT	CASSFPAGQISGNTIYF
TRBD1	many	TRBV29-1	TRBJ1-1	TGCAGCGTTACCCCGGACAGGGGGAAAGATAGAGGGGCTTTCTTT	CSVTPDRGKDRGAFF
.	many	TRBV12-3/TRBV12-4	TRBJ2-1	TGTGCCAGCAGTTTCTCAGGGAGGGGGAGTGAGCAGTTCTTC	CASSFSGRGSEQFF
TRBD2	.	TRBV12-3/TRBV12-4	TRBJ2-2	TGTGCCAGCACCCTGGGACTAGCGGGACAGCCCGGGGAGCTGTTTTTT	CASTLGLAGQPGELFF
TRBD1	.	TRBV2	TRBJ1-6	TGTGCCAGCAGTCCTATGGGAGACAGGGAATGGTACAATTCACCCCTCCACTTT	CASSPMGDREWYNSPLHF
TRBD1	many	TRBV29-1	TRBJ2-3	TGCAGCGTTTTGGACAGGGGCCCAGATACGCAGTATTTT	CSVLDRGPDTQYF
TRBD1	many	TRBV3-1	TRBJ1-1	TGTGCCAGCAGCCGGGGACAGGAGAGGCCTGAAGCTTTCTTT	CASSRGQERPEAFF
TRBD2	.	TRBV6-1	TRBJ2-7	TGTGCCAGCAGTGAGGGGATTAGCGGGGACTACGAGCAGTACTTC	CASSEGISGDYEQYF
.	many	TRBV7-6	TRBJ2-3	TGTGCCAGCAGCTTAGGAGGCACATTCGGGGGGCCAGGCACAGATACGCAGTATTTT	CASSLGGTFGGPGTDTQYF
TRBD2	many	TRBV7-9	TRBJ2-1	TGTGCCAGCAGCCCTCTAGCGGGAGAAAATGAGCAGTTCTTC	CASSPLAGENEQFF
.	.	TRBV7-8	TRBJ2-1	TGTGCCAGCAGCCAGACCCGACAGTTGGGTGAGCAGTTCTTC	CASSQTRQLGEQFF
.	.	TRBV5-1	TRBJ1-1	TGCGCCAGCAGCTTGGTAGGGGCGGGCACTGAAGCTTTCTTT	CASSLVGAGTEAFF
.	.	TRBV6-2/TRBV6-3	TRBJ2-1	TGTGCCAGCAGTTACGTGGATGAGCAGTTCTTC	CASSYVDEQFF
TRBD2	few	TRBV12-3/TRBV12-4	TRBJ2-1	TGTGCCAGCAGTTTATTGGGGGAGGGCAATGAGCAGTTCTTC	CASSLLGEGNEQFF
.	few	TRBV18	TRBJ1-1	TGTGCCAGCTCACAGGGCTTTGAAGCTTTCTTT	CASSQGFEAFF
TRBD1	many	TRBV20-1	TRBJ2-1	TGCAGTGCTAGAGCCGGGACAGGGGGCAATGAGCAGTTCTTC	CSARAGTGGNEQFF
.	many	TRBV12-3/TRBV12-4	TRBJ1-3	TGTGCCAGCAGTCCCGTCCGGAGAAAAAACACCATATATTTT	CASSPVRRKNTIYF
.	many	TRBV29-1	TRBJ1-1	TGCAGCGTTGTTGGGCTCATGAACACTGAAGCTTTCTTT	CSVVGLMNTEAFF
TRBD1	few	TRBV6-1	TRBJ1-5	TGTGCCAGCTTACAGGGGTATAGCAATCAGCCCCAGCATTTT	CASLQGYSNQPQHF
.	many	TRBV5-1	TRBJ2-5	TGCGCCAGCAGCCGAAGATCCGGGGGTGAGACCCAGTACTTC	CASSRRSGGETQYF
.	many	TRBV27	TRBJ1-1	TGTGCCAGCAGGGAAAATACGTTTAGTGGGCGTGAAGCTTTCTTT	CASRENTFSGREAFF
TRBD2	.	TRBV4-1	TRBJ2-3	TGCGCCAGCAGCCCCTTAAGCGGGCGGGAGGGCCGCGGTACGCAGTATTTT	CASSPLSGREGRGTQYF
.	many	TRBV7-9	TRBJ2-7	TGTGCCAGCAGCTTAGTCGAGCAGTACTTC	CASSLVEQYF
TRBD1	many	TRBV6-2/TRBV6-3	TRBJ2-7	TGTGCCAGCACCCTATCGTACCGGGACAGGCGTGACGAGCAGTACTTC	CASTLSYRDRRDEQYF
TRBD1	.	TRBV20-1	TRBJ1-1	TGCAGTGCTAGCTATTCAGGGGGCGGCAACACTGAAGCTTTCTTT	CSASYSGGGNTEAFF
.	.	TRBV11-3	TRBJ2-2	TGTGCCAGCAGCCCGGGACTCACATTGAACACCGGGGAGCTGTTTTTT	CASSPGLTLNTGELFF
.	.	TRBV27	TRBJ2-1	TGTGCCTGCCGGTCCCGTGCGTACGAGCAGTTCTTC	CACRSRAYEQFF
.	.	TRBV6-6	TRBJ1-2	TGTGCCAGCAGTTACTCGACGGATTATGGCTACACCTTC	CASSYSTDYGYTF
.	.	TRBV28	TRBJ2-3	TGTGCCAGCAGTTTAGAATCCCCAGATACGCAGTATTTT	CASSLESPDTQYF
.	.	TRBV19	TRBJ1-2	TGTGCCAGTAAGGGGGGTCTTAACTATGGCTACACCTTC	CASKGGLNYGYTF
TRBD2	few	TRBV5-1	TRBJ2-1	TGCGCCAGCAGCTTTACGCCTAGCGGGGGGTCCTACAATGAGCAGTTCTTC	CASSFTPSGGSYNEQFF
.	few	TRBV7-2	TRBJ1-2	TGTGCCAGCAGCCCGACTGGGCCGTCCTATAAAGGTGGCTACACCTTC	CASSPTGPSYKGGYTF
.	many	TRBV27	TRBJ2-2	TGTGCCAGCAGTCTTAGTTGGGTCGGGGAGCTGTTTTTT	CASSLSWVGELFF
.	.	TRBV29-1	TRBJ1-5	TGCAGCGTTTTGGGAGAAGGGATGCCCCAGCATTTT	CSVLGEGMPQHF
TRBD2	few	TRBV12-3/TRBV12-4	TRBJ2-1	TGTGCCAGCGCCATGGCGGGAGCGATGAATGAGCAGTTCTTC	CASAMAGAMNEQFF
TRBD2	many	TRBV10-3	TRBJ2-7	TGTGCCACCGTGCCCTCTGCGGGACTAGCGGTCCACGAGCAGTACTTC	CATVPSAGLAVHEQYF
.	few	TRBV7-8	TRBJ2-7	TGTGCCAGCAGCTTAGAGCTGGCCCCTACCTACGAGCAGTACTTC	CASSLELAPTYEQYF
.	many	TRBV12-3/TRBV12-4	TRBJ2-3	TGTGCCAGCAGTACCTGGGACAGCACAGATACGCAGTATTTT	CASSTWDSTDTQYF
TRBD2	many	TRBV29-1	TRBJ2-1	TGCAGCGGCGAGAGGGCGGGAGGTTGGAATGAGCAGTTCTTC	CSGERAGGWNEQFF
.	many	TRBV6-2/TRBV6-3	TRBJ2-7	TGTGCCAGCAGTTGGCGGCAGGGAGGATCCTACGAGCAGTACTTC	CASSWRQGGSYEQYF
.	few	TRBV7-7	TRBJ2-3	TGTGCCAGCAGCGTTTTAGGGGTGTCGGCTACAGATACGCAGTATTTT	CASSVLGVSATDTQYF
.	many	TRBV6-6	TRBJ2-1	TGTGCCAGCAGCCCCCGTGGCTCCTACAATGAGCAGTTCTTC	CASSPRGSYNEQFF
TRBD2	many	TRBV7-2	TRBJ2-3	TGTGCCAGCAGCCCAGAGGGTAGCGGGAGGGCTACAGATACGCAGTATTTT	CASSPEGSGRATDTQYF
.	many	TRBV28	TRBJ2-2	TGTGCCAGCAGTTTAGGCACGATTGGGGTCGGGGAGCTGTTTTTT	CASSLGTIGVGELFF
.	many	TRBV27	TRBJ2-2	TGTGCCAGCAGTTGGGGGGGGCAGGGCACCGGGGAGCTGTTTTTT	CASSWGGQGTGELFF
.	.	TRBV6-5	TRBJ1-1	TGTGCCAGCAGGCTCAAGTGGGACGTTACGAACACTGAAGCTTTCTTT	CASRLKWDVTNTEAFF
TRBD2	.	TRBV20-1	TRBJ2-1	TGCAGTGCCATTAGACTAGCGGGAGCCCCTGAGCAGTTCTTC	CSAIRLAGAPEQFF
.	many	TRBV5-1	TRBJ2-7	TGCGCCAGCAGCTTGGAAAGTGTCGACTACGAGCAGTACTTC	CASSLESVDYEQYF
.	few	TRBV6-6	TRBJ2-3	TGTGCCAGCACCCACGCCCTTTCTAGCACAGATACGCAGTATTTT	CASTHALSSTDTQYF
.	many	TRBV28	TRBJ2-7	TGTGCCAGCAGTTCCCGGGGACCTACATACGAGCAGTACTTC	CASSSRGPTYEQYF
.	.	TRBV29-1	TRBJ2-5	TGCAGCGTTCGACGGGAGACCCAGTACTTC	CSVRRETQYF